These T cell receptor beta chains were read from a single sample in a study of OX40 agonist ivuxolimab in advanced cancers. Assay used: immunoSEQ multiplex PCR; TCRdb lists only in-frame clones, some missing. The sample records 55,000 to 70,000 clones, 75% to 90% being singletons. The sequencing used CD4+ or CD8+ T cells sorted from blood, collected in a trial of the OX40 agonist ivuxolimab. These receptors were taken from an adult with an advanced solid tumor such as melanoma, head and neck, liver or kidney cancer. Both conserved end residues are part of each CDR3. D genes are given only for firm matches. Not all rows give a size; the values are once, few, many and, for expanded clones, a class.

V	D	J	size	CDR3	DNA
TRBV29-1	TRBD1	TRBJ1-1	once	CSVVDRAMNTEAFF	TGCAGCGTTGTCGACAGGGCCATGAACACTGAAGCTTTCTTT
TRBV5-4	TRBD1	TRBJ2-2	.	CASSPRGTGELFF	TGTGCCAGCAGCCCCAGGGGGACCGGGGAGCTGTTTTTT
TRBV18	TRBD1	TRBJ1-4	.	CASSRDREKLFF	TGTGCCAGCTCAAGGGACAGGGAAAAACTGTTTTTT
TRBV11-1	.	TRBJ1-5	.	CASSLLVGQPQHF	TGTGCCAGCAGCCTTTTAGTCGGGCAGCCCCAGCATTTT
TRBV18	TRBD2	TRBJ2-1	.	CASSPPWAGEAYNEQFF	TGTGCCAGCTCACCACCCTGGGCGGGAGAGGCCTACAATGAGCAGTTCTTC
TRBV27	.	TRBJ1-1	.	CASSFSPQGMNTEAFF	TGTGCCAGCAGTTTCTCTCCACAGGGCATGAACACTGAAGCTTTCTTT
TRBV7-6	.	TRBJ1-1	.	CASSLRGENTEAFF	TGTGCCAGCAGCTTAAGAGGGGAGAACACTGAAGCTTTCTTT
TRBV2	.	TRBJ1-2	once	CASNGEGRSGYTF	TGTGCCAGCAACGGGGAAGGACGTAGCGGCTACACCTTC
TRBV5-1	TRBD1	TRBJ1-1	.	CASSQDRVPNTEAFF	TGCGCCAGCAGCCAGGACAGGGTACCGAACACTGAAGCTTTCTTT
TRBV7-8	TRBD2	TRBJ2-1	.	CASSLGLAGINEQFF	TGTGCCAGCAGCTTAGGACTAGCGGGAATCAATGAGCAGTTCTTC
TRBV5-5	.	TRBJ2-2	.	CASSLEPVNTGELFF	TGTGCCAGCAGCTTAGAACCAGTGAACACCGGGGAGCTGTTTTTT
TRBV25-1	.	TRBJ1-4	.	CASSELATNEKLFF	TGTGCCAGCAGTGAGCTTGCAACTAATGAAAAACTGTTTTTT
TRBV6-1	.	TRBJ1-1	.	CASSDLRRPRDGNTEAFF	TGTGCCAGCAGTGACCTCAGGCGTCCCCGGGATGGGAACACTGAAGCTTTCTTT
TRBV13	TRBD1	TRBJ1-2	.	CASSSSRDRGNYGYTF	TGTGCCAGCAGCTCCAGCCGGGACAGGGGTAACTATGGCTACACCTTC
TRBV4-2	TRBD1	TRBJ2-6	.	CASSQDRRTGIRGANVLTF	TGTGCCAGCAGCCAGGATAGACGGACAGGCATTCGTGGGGCCAACGTCCTGACTTTC
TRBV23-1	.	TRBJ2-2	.	CASSQSTLFWVVGDAFESGELFF	TGCGCCAGCAGTCAATCTACGCTTTTCTGGGTTGTAGGTGATGCATTCGAGTCCGGGGAGCTGTTTTTT
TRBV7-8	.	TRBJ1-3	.	CASSSDGAAISGNTIYF	TGTGCCAGCAGCAGCGATGGGGCGGCGATCTCTGGAAACACCATATATTTT
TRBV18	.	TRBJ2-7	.	CASSPGRAPGEQYF	TGTGCCAGCTCCCCAGGTAGGGCCCCGGGGGAGCAGTACTTC
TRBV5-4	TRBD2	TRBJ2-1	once	CASSLSGTRRAYNEQFF	TGTGCCAGCAGCCTGAGCGGGACCCGAAGAGCCTACAATGAGCAGTTCTTC
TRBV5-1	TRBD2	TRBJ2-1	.	CASSLLASGRFAHRNEQFF	TGCGCCAGCAGCTTGCTTGCTAGCGGGAGATTCGCCCACCGGAATGAGCAGTTCTTC